The 6 T cell receptor beta chains presented below share a single source sample, sequenced in a study of T cell responses to AZD1222 COVID-19 vaccine. Sequencing was performed with immunoSEQ multiplex PCR; in TCRdb, only in-frame clones are kept and a portion is missing. Of under 200,000 clones listed, approximately 91% are singletons. The starting material was peripheral blood, obtained on day 0 of AZD1222 vaccination. Receptors were obtained from an adult in good health.

The gene calls are TRBV5-5 and TRBJ2-7; TRBD2 matches at 14 bases. V shed 4 bases and J 6 bases; nucleotides not matched to a gene: 15. From germline, CDR1 is SGHKS and CDR2 YYEKEE (reference sequence). The CDR3 loop spans 18 amino acids. The CDR3 bases are TGTGCCAGCAGCCCCGATCCGACTAGCGGGAGGGCCGGAGGCGAGCAGTACTTC. Its protein product is CASSPDPTSGRAGGEQYF.

The chain recombines TRBV6-5 with TRBJ2-5; 13 bases match TRBD2. The germline V gene has CDR1 MNHEY and CDR2 SVGAGI. The trim removed 7 bases at V and 5 bases at J, leaving 7 bases unmatched. The CDR3 loop spans 15 amino acids. Written as DNA, the CDR3 is TGTGCCAGCAAACTAGCGGGAGGGCCGTTGGAGACCCAGTACTTC. Amino acids: CASKLAGGPLETQYF.

For the CDR3, the DNA is TGTGCCAGCAGTTATGTCAACACCGGGGAGCTGTTTTTT. Its translation is CASSYVNTGELFF. The chain employs TRBV6-2 or TRBV6-3 and TRBJ2-2; no firm D call. Germline V gene data show CDR1 as MNHEY and CDR2 as SVGEGT. Trimming stripped 3 bases from V and 2 bases from J, with 4 bases between. CDR3 length equals 13 residues.

This chain joins TRBV5-5 and TRBJ1-3, with 9 bases lining up with TRBD1. Germline V gene lookup returns CDR1 SGHKS and CDR2 YYEKEE (reference sequence). The CDR3 is 15 amino acids. Trimming took 3 bases from V and 1 from J; bases not matched to a gene: 2. The CDR3 DNA reads TGTGCCAGCAGCTGGACAGGGGAATCTGGAAACACCATATATTTT. Translation: CASSWTGESGNTIYF.

The V gene is TRBV5-1, the J gene TRBJ1-2; D not resolved. The CDR3 totals 14 residues. Trimming removed 2 bases from V and 2 bases from J, with 10 bases in between. Per germline, CDR1 SGHRS and CDR2 YFSETQ. CDR3 coding DNA: TGCGCCAGCAGCTTAACCAGTTCGAACTATGGCTACACCTTC. Protein product: CASSLTSSNYGYTF.

This chain joins TRBV11-2 and TRBJ1-4, with a possible D match to TRBD1 (6 bases). Germline values: CDR1 SGHAT, CDR2 FQNNGV. V gave up 1 base and J gave up 11 bases, with 11 bases separating them. This CDR3 has 13 amino acids. Here the CDR3 DNA reads TGTGCCAGCAGCTTAGTATTAGGGGGGAAACTGTTTTTT. The encoded protein is CASSLVLGGKLFF.